These T cell receptor beta chains were read from a single sample in a study of blood T cell repertoires in COVID-19. Sequencing was performed with immunoSEQ multiplex PCR; in TCRdb, only in-frame clones are kept and a portion is missing. The profile covers some 200,000 clones, with approximately 80% appearing a single time and about 13% taken by the ten largest. Sequencing used peripheral blood. The receptor set was obtained from a human donor in a cohort sampled during active COVID-19. Each CDR3 is given without its conserved first and last residue. Size tells how often a clone was seen (once, few, many) or the class of an expanded clone, and some rows leave it out.

v_call: TRBV2
j_call: TRBJ2-3
clone_size: -
cdr3_aa: ASSGGLAGHTDTQY

v_call: TRBV6-4
j_call: TRBJ2-2
clone_size: -
cdr3_aa: ASSDGIHTGELF

v_call: TRBV2
j_call: TRBJ2-5
clone_size: few
cdr3_aa: ASRGQGETQY

v_call: TRBV7-9
j_call: TRBJ1-6
clone_size: -
cdr3_aa: ASSEGVFGSPLH

v_call: TRBV19
j_call: TRBJ1-1
clone_size: -
cdr3_aa: ASSLGQGANTEAF

v_call: TRBV5-1
j_call: TRBJ1-3
clone_size: once
cdr3_aa: ASSPWTGGGNTIY

v_call: TRBV7-2
j_call: TRBJ2-5
clone_size: -
cdr3_aa: ASSFTSGETQY

v_call: TRBV11-1
j_call: TRBJ1-1
clone_size: -
cdr3_aa: ASSLAGTDRATEAF

v_call: TRBV6-5
j_call: TRBJ1-2
clone_size: -
cdr3_aa: ASGGRDRANYGYT

v_call: TRBV6-6
j_call: TRBJ1-2
clone_size: -
cdr3_aa: ASSYQGQNYGYT

v_call: TRBV5-1
j_call: TRBJ2-4
clone_size: many
cdr3_aa: ASSLGERESLAKNIQY

v_call: TRBV14
j_call: TRBJ2-2
clone_size: -
cdr3_aa: ASSQGRRDGELF

v_call: TRBV4-1
j_call: TRBJ1-2
clone_size: few
cdr3_aa: ASSQGLQGYGYT

v_call: TRBV12-3/TRBV12-4
j_call: TRBJ1-2
clone_size: -
cdr3_aa: ASSFVSNYGYT

v_call: TRBV7-9
j_call: TRBJ2-5
clone_size: -
cdr3_aa: ATDEGAKTQY

v_call: TRBV3-1/TRBV3-2
j_call: TRBJ2-7
clone_size: -
cdr3_aa: ASSQDVSGTSSYEQY

v_call: TRBV7-9
j_call: TRBJ2-2
clone_size: -
cdr3_aa: ASKSTSGRTGGELF

v_call: TRBV20-1
j_call: TRBJ2-2
clone_size: -
cdr3_aa: SASISGRITGELF

v_call: TRBV10-3
j_call: TRBJ2-7
clone_size: -
cdr3_aa: AITPVAGGPDEQY

v_call: TRBV3-1/TRBV3-2
j_call: TRBJ2-1
clone_size: -
cdr3_aa: ASRRHGTYNEQF

v_call: TRBV6-6
j_call: TRBJ1-2
clone_size: -
cdr3_aa: ASSYEGVYGYT

v_call: TRBV5-1
j_call: TRBJ2-1
clone_size: -
cdr3_aa: ASSYRDRNYNEQF

v_call: TRBV28
j_call: TRBJ1-1
clone_size: -
cdr3_aa: ASSFVGEVDTEAF

v_call: TRBV9
j_call: TRBJ2-1
clone_size: -
cdr3_aa: ASSVRGGSSSYNEQF

v_call: TRBV28
j_call: TRBJ2-5
clone_size: -
cdr3_aa: ASSFPARAHQETQY

v_call: TRBV19
j_call: TRBJ2-2
clone_size: -
cdr3_aa: ASTDTGELF

v_call: TRBV5-4
j_call: TRBJ2-1
clone_size: once
cdr3_aa: ASSLILQGLRYNEQF

v_call: TRBV7-9
j_call: TRBJ2-1
clone_size: -
cdr3_aa: ASSSLRGEQF

v_call: TRBV29-1
j_call: TRBJ1-2
clone_size: -
cdr3_aa: SVEGAESSDYGYT

v_call: TRBV28
j_call: TRBJ1-2
clone_size: -
cdr3_aa: ASSLTGVYGYT

v_call: TRBV3-1/TRBV3-2
j_call: TRBJ1-4
clone_size: -
cdr3_aa: ASSPQGRDEKLF

v_call: TRBV19
j_call: TRBJ2-1
clone_size: -
cdr3_aa: ATTHRSYNEQF

v_call: TRBV2
j_call: TRBJ1-4
clone_size: -
cdr3_aa: ASSEGTGVGEKLF

v_call: TRBV6-6
j_call: TRBJ2-7
clone_size: -
cdr3_aa: ASSPTSGRTYEQY

v_call: TRBV18
j_call: TRBJ1-5
clone_size: -
cdr3_aa: ASSPARTGNSNQPQH

v_call: TRBV3-1/TRBV3-2
j_call: TRBJ1-1
clone_size: -
cdr3_aa: ASTETGTNTEAF

v_call: TRBV19
j_call: TRBJ2-5
clone_size: -
cdr3_aa: ASSPRAFSGREETQY

v_call: TRBV4-1
j_call: TRBJ2-5
clone_size: -
cdr3_aa: ASSQVDRGKTQY

v_call: TRBV7-2
j_call: TRBJ2-1
clone_size: once
cdr3_aa: ASSLTGTGGKNEQF

v_call: TRBV18
j_call: TRBJ2-7
clone_size: -
cdr3_aa: ASSPPAGILSEQY

v_call: TRBV4-2
j_call: TRBJ1-4
clone_size: -
cdr3_aa: ASSPGANEKLF